One and the same sample provided the 15 T cell receptor beta chains below, sequenced in a study of T-cell reconstitution after alpha-beta-depleted transplantation in children. Preparation of the TCRbeta library involved a method that used unique molecular identifiers. TCRdb reprocessed the PCR reads with MiXCR, giving one entry per CDR3 protein. This sample yields approximately 110,000 distinct CDR3 sequences, of which 23% are seen a single time; more than 9% belongs to the top ten. Sequenced here: PBMCs, mostly from graft donor cells, sampled 180 days after TCRalphabeta/CD19-depleted stem cell transplant. The receptor source for this set is a male patient aged 2 to 9 who had a stem cell transplant for chronic granulomatous disease, so the T cells may come from the graft donor.

In regard to this clonotype: It may be a read error: a sequence one base away is much more abundant. The rearrangement joins TRBV15 to TRBJ2-1; D is unclear. In germline, CDR1 is LNHNV, CDR2 YYDKDF (reference sequence). The CDR3 is made up of 14 amino acids. For the CDR3, the DNA is TGTGCCACCAGCATTAACCGAGGTGCTTATGAGCATTTCTTC. Its translation is CATSINRGAYEHFF.

This clonotype was seen repeatedly, ten times or more. The CDR3 here is CSARGPRELHTQYF. The CDR3 bases are TGCAGTGCTAGAGGGCCCAGGGAGTTACATACGCAGTATTTT. The chain uses TRBV20-1 and TRBJ2-3; D tentatively fits TRBD1 or TRBD2 (5 bases each). The V gene lost 1 base and the J gene lost 7 bases, with 15 bases spanning the gap. The CDR3 contains 14 residues. CDR1 and CDR2 (germline): DFQATT, SNEGSKA (reference sequence).

The table lists this clonotype with many counts. This rearrangement joins TRBV5-1 to TRBJ2-1; 8 nucleotides line up with TRBD2. With 6 bases clipped from V and 2 bases from J, the junction kept 7 bases outside the gene matches. The CDR3 totals 15 residues. Germline CDR1 is SGHRS and CDR2 is YFSETQ. CDR3 amino acids: CASTSGGGTYNEQFF. The CDR3 region has the DNA TGCGCCAGCACCTCGGGCGGGGGGACCTACAATGAGCAGTTCTTC.

This clonotype was seen at least ten times. The gene calls are TRBV12-3 or TRBV12-4 and TRBJ2-7; D is unclear. The CDR3 loop spans 14 amino acids. Trimming cost V 3 bases and J 3 bases, with 12 bases left between them. CDR3 amino acids: CASSFGQWVYEQYF. CDR3 nucleotides: TGTGCCAGCAGTTTCGGGCAATGGGTCTACGAGCAGTACTTC.

This clonotype was seen ten or more times. CDR3 nucleotide sequence: TGTGCCAGCTCCCTCGCCGGGGGGCCAATGGAGACCCAGTACTTC. It is translated as CASSLAGGPMETQYF. V usage is TRBV9 and J usage is TRBJ2-5, with TRBD2 as a possible D gene (7 bases). Germline-derived CDR1 and CDR2 are SGDLS and YYNGEE. Trimming shortened V by 7 bases and J by 5 bases, and 21 bases separated the two germline ends. This CDR3 has 15 residues.

CDR3 region: CASSAGANVLTF. CDR3 in DNA: TGTGCCAGCAGTGCTGGGGCCAACGTCCTGACTTTC. This chain connects TRBV2 to TRBJ2-6, with D uncertain. V was clipped by 4 bases and J by 2 bases, with 0 bases between them. The CDR3 runs 12 residues. Germline V gene data show CDR1 as SNHLY and CDR2 as FYNNEI. Together with reference TRBV2 and TRBJ2-6, the CDR3 gives the full variable domain: EPEVTQTPSHQVTQMGQEVILRCVPISNHLYFYWYRQILGQKVEFLVSFYNNEISEKSEIFDDQFSVERPDGSNFTLKIRSTKLEDSAMYFCASSAGANVLTFGAGSRLTVL.

The table lists this clonotype with a few counts. The chain links TRBV7-6 to TRBJ2-3; a weak D match, TRBD2 (6 bases). Trimming cost V 0 bases and J 0 bases, with 16 bases left between them. Germline-derived CDR1 and CDR2 are SGHVS and FNYEAQ. The CDR3 sequence is 18 residues long. The CDR3 nucleotides read TGTGCCAGCAGCTTAGCGCCGGGGGACGCTCTAAGCACAGATACGCAGTATTTT. Encoded protein: CASSLAPGDALSTDTQYF.

This clonotype was observed at least ten times. The chain links TRBV20-1 to TRBJ2-1; 10 bases match TRBD2. CDR3 length equals 14 residues. In germline, CDR1 is DFQATT, CDR2 SNEGSKA (reference sequence). The V and J ends lost 0 bases and 7 bases, in that order; junction bases with no gene match: 3. The CDR3 DNA reads TGCAGTGCTAGAGACCCTAGCGGGGGAAATGAGCAGTTCTTC. Protein: CSARDPSGGNEQFF.

V gene TRBV6-2 or TRBV6-3 combines with J gene TRBJ2-1; 11 positions match TRBD2. J lost 9 bases, V lost 2 bases, and 6 bases had no gene match. This CDR3 has 15 residues. Germline V CDR1 and CDR2: MNHEY, SVGEGT. The CDR3 DNA reads as TGTGCCAGCAGTTACCGAACTAGCGGGAGACTTGAGCAGTTCTTC. Translation: CASSYRTSGRLEQFF.

This clonotype was detected many times. This chain links TRBV20-1 with TRBJ1-5; 7 nucleotides align to TRBD1. Per the germline V gene, CDR1 is DFQATT and CDR2 is SNEGSKA (reference sequence). The V segment lost 6 bases and the J segment 3 bases; nucleotides outside the gene matches: 8. The CDR3 loop spans 14 amino acids. The CDR3 loop is CSASRTGSNQPQHF. The DNA for the CDR3 is TGCAGTGCAAGTCGGACAGGCTCCAATCAGCCCCAGCATTTT.

This chain uses TRBV9 with TRBJ2-1; TRBD2 might be the D (5 bases). In germline, CDR1 is SGDLS, CDR2 YYNGEE. There are 20 residues in the CDR3. The germline V and J ends were trimmed by 0 bases and 5 bases, with 27 bases remaining between them. The CDR3 spells CASSVAPKFQRVHGHNEQFF. In DNA form, the CDR3 reads TGTGCCAGCAGCGTAGCCCCAAAGTTCCAGAGGGTCCATGGTCACAATGAGCAGTTCTTC.

This clonotype has a handful of counts. This chain's CDR3 is CASSFRDRPLTDTQYF. DNA of the CDR3: TGTGCCAGCAGTTTCCGGGACAGGCCCCTCACAGATACGCAGTATTTT. This chain connects TRBV12-3 or TRBV12-4 to TRBJ2-3, with TRBD1 identical over 8 bases. The CDR3 length is 16 residues. With V trimmed by 3 bases and J by 2 bases, 7 bases remained unmatched.

A note on this clonotype: A read error may explain this, as a much larger clone is one base away. The V and J genes are TRBV7-9 and TRBJ1-1, with no clear D. The CDR3 runs to 12 residues. Germline CDR1 and CDR2: SEHNR and FQNEAQ (reference sequence). Trimming removed 5 bases from V and 3 bases from J, with 7 bases in between. DNA of the CDR3: TGTGCCAGCAGCCCCCTGGACACTGAAGCTTTCTTT. Translated: CASSPLDTEAFF.

In its sample, this clonotype was seen a few times. The chain is built from TRBV20-1 and TRBJ2-7; 8 positions agree with TRBD1. CDR3 size: 16 residues. V shed 0 bases and J 2 bases; nucleotides not matched to a gene: 9. Germline CDR1 and CDR2: DFQATT and SNEGSKA (reference sequence). CDR3 sequence: CSARDRTGNQPYEQYF. The CDR3 DNA reads TGCAGTGCTAGAGATCGGACAGGGAATCAACCCTACGAGCAGTACTTC.

This clonotype was seen many times. V gene TRBV7-9 combines with J gene TRBJ2-4; no clear D. The CDR3 spans 16 residues. From germline, CDR1 is SEHNR and CDR2 FQNEAQ (reference sequence). V was trimmed by 5 bases and J by 0 bases, leaving 14 bases between them. CDR3 sequence: CASSPSLRIAKNIQYF. DNA of the CDR3: TGTGCCAGCAGCCCCTCCCTTAGGATAGCCAAAAACATTCAGTACTTC.